Listed below are T cell receptor beta chains from one sample, sequenced in a study of post-analysis software for immune sequencing data. TCRdb redid the calling of the PCR reads with MiXCR, one entry per CDR3 protein. The data show hundreds of thousands of distinct CDR3 sequences, with roughly 45% seen just once and about 12% held by the top ten. The sample taken for sequencing was blood. The receptors here all came from a girl aged 5 to 17 with multiple sclerosis. Each CDR3 is given without its conserved first and last residue.

CDR3aa	v_gene	j_gene
ASSSQGNEQY	TRBV12-3/TRBV12-4	TRBJ2-7
ASSQDVPGGPEKLF	TRBV14	TRBJ1-4
ASSLGEAGLNTEAF	TRBV5-1	TRBJ1-1
ASSLAQASGANVLT	TRBV7-2	TRBJ2-6
ASSLMTSGRNEQF	TRBV5-6	TRBJ2-1
ASRMGQGTFGPYNEQF	TRBV28	TRBJ2-1
ASSILRGSGSEETQY	TRBV28	TRBJ2-5
ASSLGRLYGEETYEQY	TRBV5-1	TRBJ2-7
ASRQQARIQPQH	TRBV19	TRBJ1-5
ASTSLNEQF	TRBV12-3/TRBV12-4	TRBJ2-1
ASSYSQSNTEAF	TRBV6-6	TRBJ1-1
ASSTNRDSPLH	TRBV12-3/TRBV12-4	TRBJ1-6
ASSVGQGLPYEQY	TRBV9	TRBJ2-7
ASSFPHGPGGNYEQY	TRBV6-2/TRBV6-3	TRBJ2-7
ASSLVWDTGDTQY	TRBV7-2	TRBJ2-3
ASSSNSRVYSNQPQH	TRBV12-3/TRBV12-4	TRBJ1-5
ASTLQGVTEAF	TRBV28	TRBJ1-1
AWVDYGYT	TRBV30	TRBJ1-2
ASSQTGLAAYNEQF	TRBV14	TRBJ2-1
ASSASSAQGRANTEAF	TRBV9	TRBJ1-1
SANSLSSYNEQF	TRBV20-1	TRBJ2-1
ASSTNYEQY	TRBV3-1	TRBJ2-7
ASKIWGGDSDTQY	TRBV7-2	TRBJ2-3
ASSSLRGWEQF	TRBV27	TRBJ2-1
ASSYVVNTEAF	TRBV6-2/TRBV6-3	TRBJ1-1
ASLSGLHTQETQY	TRBV12-3/TRBV12-4	TRBJ2-5
ASSPTDTQY	TRBV18	TRBJ2-3
ASSKPQTPRRAGYNEQF	TRBV21-1	TRBJ2-1
ASSVDGQNTGELF	TRBV5-1	TRBJ2-2
ASSPLRDNEQF	TRBV14	TRBJ2-1
SARVKTDRNQPQH	TRBV20-1	TRBJ1-5
ASSLTSATDTQY	TRBV7-9	TRBJ2-3
ATRLGGLNTEAF	TRBV15	TRBJ1-1
ASSFLSRGTSGSRETQY	TRBV28	NA
SAAPGLAEYNEQF	TRBV20-1	TRBJ2-1
ASSYRHEQF	TRBV6-6	TRBJ2-1
ASTQRGEQF	TRBV6-5	TRBJ2-1
ASSPADSYERY	TRBV7-9	TRBJ2-7
ASSPGEPRKTQY	TRBV12-3/TRBV12-4	NA